This TCR beta chain comes out of a study of beta chain features in type 1 diabetes (dated by TCRdb to 2017 to 2018). In the study overall: Patients and healthy donors did not differ in mean age, gender distribution, total cell number or subset yield. A total of 90 million to 120 million sorted cells were examined across all samples, and a strong correlation was observed between cell number per subset and RNA yield. The study compared the TCRB repertoires of sorted circulating CD4+ T cell subsets in recently diagnosed type 1 diabetes patients with those in matched healthy donors. Naive and central memory subsets were obtained from all 30 or so donors, but regulatory and stem cell-like memory subsets were isolated from only 8 patients and roughly eight healthy donors. Beyond this particular receptor, the publication reports: Patients with type 1 diabetes made fewer insertions and deleted more nucleotides at VDJ recombination sites, implying thymic rearrangement abnormalities. Shorter templates might have been favored by PCR, but patient and control samples were amplified and corrected together, so both groups would have been affected equally by any skew. Naive, central memory and regulatory TCRB repertoires appeared to be more alike among patients than among healthy donors. Type 1 diabetes patients showed a moderate but significant shortening of TCRB CDR3 length in all four CD4+ subsets. Because cDNA was sequenced instead of genomic DNA, highly expressing activated cells could be over-represented, though the groups showed no difference in activation or CD3 levels. Because small numbers of individuals were included in the HLA sub-analyses, any influence of HLA type on TCRB rearrangement was left unresolved.

Each donor gave one peripheral blood draw, averaging approximately 120 mL, which was collected into heparinised tubes. A BD FACSAria II was used to sort naive, central memory, regulatory and stem cell-like memory CD4+ T cells with a panel that included CD45RO, CCR7, CD25, CD127, CD95 and CD27. A purity above 95% was achieved for all sorted populations. Right away, PBMCs were isolated by Lymphoprep density gradient centrifugation and were stained directly, with no culture step. So that batch effects would be minimized, each experiment stained and sorted samples in pairs, pairing one healthy donor with one patient. A remark on this clone: The antigen this receptor binds is unknown. Nothing much larger sits one base from this clone, and base qualities are not available.

All of the isolated RNA was reverse transcribed with the High Capacity cDNA Reverse Transcription Kit, so expressed TCRB transcripts were sequenced. Deep immunoSEQ sequencing was applied to naive, central memory and regulatory T cell samples, giving an average of about 3.7 million total reads per sample. Sorted cells were lysed in RLT buffer, and RNA was extracted using DNase-treated RNeasy Micro or Mini kits according to cell number. To prevent cross-contamination, each cell subset was processed individually, whereas patient and healthy donor samples were processed jointly. The immunoSEQ multiplex PCR was used to amplify TCRB sequences from cDNA, generating 87-bp fragments that spanned the CDR3 region. The amplicons were sequenced using the Illumina HiSeq platform. The authors processed their data as follows. PCR bias was corrected computationally using synthetic template baselines, and reads within Hamming distance 2 were collapsed, with unmergeable singletons discarded. Reads were aligned to IMGT to assign V, D and J genes, CDR3 length, and insertions or deletions at six rearrangement sites. Within each subset, clonotype counts were normalized to the number of sorted cells before true diversity and Gini coefficients were calculated with the tcR R package. Repertoire sharing was quantified using the overlap coefficient calculated on TCRB nucleotide sequences. As a proxy for the pre-selection repertoire, out-of-frame TCRB sequences from naive cells were analyzed. Here the immuneACCESS table is served through TCRdb, limited to in-frame sequences with V and J called. Missing clones are a known gap in these copies; in checked studies unresolved V genes cover under half, and the rest lacks a known reason. V and J calls and clone size are copied from that table; D and trimming were computed from the DNA. This sample lists more than 550,000 clones; over 13% were detected once. The ten most abundant clones make up roughly 0.04% of the sample.

Trimmed from V: 5 bases; trimmed from J: 8 bases; junction bases lacking a gene match: 5. The germline V gene (reference sequence) specifies SEHNR as CDR1 and FQNEAQ as CDR2. Taken from cysteine to phenylalanine, the CDR3 has 12 residues. Only the CDR3 region is kept as DNA, spanning 36 bases read in frame from base 1. This chain is built from TRBV7-9 and TRBJ1-2; 7 bases in the junction line up with TRBD1. The specimen was naive CD4+ T cells from blood. Reading the label with the study, this specimen's cell subset or site is: true naive CD4+ T cells. The receptor's source is a man younger than 35 with type 1 diabetes. The DNA sequence follows: TGTGCCAGCAGCCTGAGACAGGGCGGCTACACCTTC. This is translated as CASSLRQGGYTF. The entire variable domain, with the stretches around the CDR3 drawn from the reference TRBV7-9 and TRBJ1-2 proteins, is DTGVSQNPRHKITKRGQNVTFRCDPISEHNRLYWYRQTLGQGPEFLTYFQNEAQLEKSRLLSDRFSAERPKGSFSTLEIQRTEQGDSAMYLCASSLRQGGYTFGSGTRLTVV.